This T cell receptor (beta chain) was sequenced in a study of monozygotic twins with inflammatory bowel disease. Study conclusions and caveats: Immunosuppressive treatments differing between patients may have added repertoire variability. T cell subtypes that differed could not be told apart. Repertoire similarity did not separate concordant from discordant twins, possibly from limited power. People with IBD had fewer clonotypes in common with others than healthy twins did, especially with disease activity.

The CDR3 has 13 residues. Germline V CDR1 and CDR2: SGHAT, FQNNGV. TCRdb reanalyzed the 5' RACE reads, giving one entry per CDR3 protein sequence and no DNA. The specimen's table records roughly 140,000 distinct CDR3 sequences. Worth noting for this clonotype: Its target is unknown.

The receptor's source is a human donor with ulcerative colitis or Crohn's disease, or a healthy co-twin of an affected twin (not recorded which). The rearrangement uses TRBV11-2 and TRBJ2-7; TCRdb's assignment of TRBD1 cannot be checked, as there is no DNA. Sequencing was done on a sample of blood. The CDR3 loop is CASSLGTGYEQYF.